Described below is a single T cell receptor beta chain sequence and its context. Trimming took off 6 bases at V and 0 bases at J, with 13 bases between the two ends. CDR3 length: 15 residues. Germline values: CDR1 MDHEN, CDR2 SYDVKM. Only in-frame clones appear in the TCRdb table, and some are missing; sequencing was by immunoSEQ multiplex PCR. The table includes more than 2 million clones, approximately 94% detected once. CD45RO negativity and positive selection for CCR7 defined naive CD8 cells, a population that excluded terminally differentiated effector memory CD45RA+ cells. Healthy HIV-negative adults with no recent acute infections or vaccinations were recruited as donors. This record belongs to a study of shared clonotypes between healthy human individuals.

This receptor was obtained from a man aged 18 to 30 in good health. Material: naive CD8+ T cells sorted from blood. The chain couples TRBV28 to TRBJ2-3; D is unclear. CDR3 protein: CASREDLFSTDTQYF. DNA of the CDR3: TGTGCCAGCAGAGAGGATTTATTTAGCACAGATACGCAGTATTTT.